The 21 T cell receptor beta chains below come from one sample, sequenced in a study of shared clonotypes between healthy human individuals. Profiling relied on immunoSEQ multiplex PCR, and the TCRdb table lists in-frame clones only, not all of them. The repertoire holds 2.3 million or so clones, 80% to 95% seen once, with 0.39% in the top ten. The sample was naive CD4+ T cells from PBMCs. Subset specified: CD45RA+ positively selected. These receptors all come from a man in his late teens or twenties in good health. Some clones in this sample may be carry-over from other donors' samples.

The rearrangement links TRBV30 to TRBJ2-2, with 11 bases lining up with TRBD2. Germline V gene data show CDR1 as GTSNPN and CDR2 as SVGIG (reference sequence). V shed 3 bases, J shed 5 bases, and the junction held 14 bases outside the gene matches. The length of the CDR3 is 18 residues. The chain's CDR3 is CAWRRLAGGPKGTGELFF. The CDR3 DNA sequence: TGTGCCTGGAGAAGGCTAGCGGGAGGCCCTAAGGGGACCGGGGAGCTGTTTTTT.

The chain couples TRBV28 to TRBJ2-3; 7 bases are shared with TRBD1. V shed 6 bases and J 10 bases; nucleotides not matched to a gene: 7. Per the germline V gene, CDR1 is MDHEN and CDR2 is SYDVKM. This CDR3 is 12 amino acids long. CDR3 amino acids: CASRLRDSSQYF. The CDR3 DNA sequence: TGTGCCAGCAGACTCCGGGACAGTTCGCAGTATTTT.

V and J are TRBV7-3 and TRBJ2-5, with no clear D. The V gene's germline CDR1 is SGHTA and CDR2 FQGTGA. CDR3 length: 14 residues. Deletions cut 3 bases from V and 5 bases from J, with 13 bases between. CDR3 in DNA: TGTGCCAGCAGCTTTTCGGTCCAGACCGAGACCCAGTACTTC. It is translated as CASSFSVQTETQYF.

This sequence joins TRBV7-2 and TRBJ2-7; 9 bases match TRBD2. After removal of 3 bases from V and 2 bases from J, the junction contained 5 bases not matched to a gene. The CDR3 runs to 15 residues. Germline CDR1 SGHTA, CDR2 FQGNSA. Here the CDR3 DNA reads TGTGCCAGCAGCTTTAGCGGGAGAGGGGCCTACGAGCAGTACTTC. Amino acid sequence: CASSFSGRGAYEQYF.

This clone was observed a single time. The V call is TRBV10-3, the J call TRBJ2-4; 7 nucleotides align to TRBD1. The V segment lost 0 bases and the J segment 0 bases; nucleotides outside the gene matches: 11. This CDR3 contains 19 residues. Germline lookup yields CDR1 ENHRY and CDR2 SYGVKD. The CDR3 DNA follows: TGTGCCATCAGTGAGTCGCGAGGGAAGGGGGCGCGAGCCAAAAACATTCAGTACTTC. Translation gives CAISESRGKGARAKNIQYF.

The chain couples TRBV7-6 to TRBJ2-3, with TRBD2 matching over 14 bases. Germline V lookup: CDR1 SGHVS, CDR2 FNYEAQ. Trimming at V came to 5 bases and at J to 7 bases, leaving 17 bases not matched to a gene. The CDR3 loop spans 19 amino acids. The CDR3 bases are TGTGCCAGCAGCCAACCCAACAGACTAGCGGGAGGGCCTTCGTATACGCAGTATTTT. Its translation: CASSQPNRLAGGPSYTQYF.

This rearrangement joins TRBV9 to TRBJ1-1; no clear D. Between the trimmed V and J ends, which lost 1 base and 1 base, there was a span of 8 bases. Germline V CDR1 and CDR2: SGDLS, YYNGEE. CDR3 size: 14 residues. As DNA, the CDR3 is TGTGCCAGCAGCGTATTGGGGTCGAACACTGAAGCTTTCTTT. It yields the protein CASSVLGSNTEAFF.

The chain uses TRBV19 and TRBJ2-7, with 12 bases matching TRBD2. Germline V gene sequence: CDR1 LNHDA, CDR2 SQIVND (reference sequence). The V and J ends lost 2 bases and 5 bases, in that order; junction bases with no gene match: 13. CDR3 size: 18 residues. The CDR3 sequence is CASSILLAGGLRVHEQYF. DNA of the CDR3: TGTGCCAGTAGTATACTCCTAGCGGGAGGGCTCAGGGTCCACGAGCAGTACTTC.

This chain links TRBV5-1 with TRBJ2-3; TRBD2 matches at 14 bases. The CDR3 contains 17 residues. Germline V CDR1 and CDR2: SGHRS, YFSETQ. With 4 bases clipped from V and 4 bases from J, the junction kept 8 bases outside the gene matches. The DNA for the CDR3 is TGCGCCAGCAGCATCGGACTAGCGGGAGGTTGGGCAGATACGCAGTATTTT. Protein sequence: CASSIGLAGGWADTQYF.

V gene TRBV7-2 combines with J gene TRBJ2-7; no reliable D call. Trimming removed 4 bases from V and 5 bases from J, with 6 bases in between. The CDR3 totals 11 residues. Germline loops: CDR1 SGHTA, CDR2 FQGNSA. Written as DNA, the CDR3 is TGTGCCAGCAGCTCGTACGACGAGCAGTACTTC. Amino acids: CASSSYDEQYF.

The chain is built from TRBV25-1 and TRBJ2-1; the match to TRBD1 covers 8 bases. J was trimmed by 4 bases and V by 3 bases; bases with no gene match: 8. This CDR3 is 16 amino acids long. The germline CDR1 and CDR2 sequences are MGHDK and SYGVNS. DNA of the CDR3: TGTGCCAGCAGTGAGACGACAGGGGACTCATACAATGAGCAGTTCTTC. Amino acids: CASSETTGDSYNEQFF.

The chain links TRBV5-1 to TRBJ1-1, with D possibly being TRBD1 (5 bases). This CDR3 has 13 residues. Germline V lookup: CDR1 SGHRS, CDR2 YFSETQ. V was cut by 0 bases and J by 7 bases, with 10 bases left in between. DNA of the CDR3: TGCGCCAGCAGCTTGGGGGACTATGGTGAAGCTTTCTTT. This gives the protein CASSLGDYGEAFF.

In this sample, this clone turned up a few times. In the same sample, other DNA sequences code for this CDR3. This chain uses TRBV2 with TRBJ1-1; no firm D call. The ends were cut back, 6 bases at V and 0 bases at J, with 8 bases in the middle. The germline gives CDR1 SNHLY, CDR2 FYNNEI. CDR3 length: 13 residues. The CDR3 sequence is CASSPEVNTEAFF. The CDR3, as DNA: TGTGCCAGCAGCCCGGAGGTGAACACTGAAGCTTTCTTT.

The CDR3 region is CASSVEAGGYSGELFF. The CDR3 DNA sequence: TGTGCCAGCAGCGTCGAAGCGGGAGGCTACAGCGGGGAGCTGTTTTTT. The genes are TRBV7-6 and TRBJ2-2, with 9 bases aligning to TRBD2. The V gene end was trimmed by 5 bases and the J gene end by 7 bases; junction bases not matched to a gene: 11. The CDR3 spans 16 residues. Germline CDR1 and CDR2: SGHVS and FNYEAQ.

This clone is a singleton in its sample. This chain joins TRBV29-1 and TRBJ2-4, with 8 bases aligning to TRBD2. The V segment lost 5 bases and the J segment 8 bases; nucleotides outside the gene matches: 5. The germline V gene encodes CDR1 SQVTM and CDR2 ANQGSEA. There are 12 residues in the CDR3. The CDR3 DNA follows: TGCAGCGTTACCGGGGGGGTAGACATTCAGTACTTC. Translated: CSVTGGVDIQYF.

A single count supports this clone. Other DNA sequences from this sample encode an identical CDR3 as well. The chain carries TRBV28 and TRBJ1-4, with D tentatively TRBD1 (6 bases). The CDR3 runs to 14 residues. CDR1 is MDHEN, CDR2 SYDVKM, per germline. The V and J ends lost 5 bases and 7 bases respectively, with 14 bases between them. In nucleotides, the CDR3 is TGTGCCAGCAGTGAGGGGGGCATAGGTGAAAAACTGTTTTTT. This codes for CASSEGGIGEKLFF.

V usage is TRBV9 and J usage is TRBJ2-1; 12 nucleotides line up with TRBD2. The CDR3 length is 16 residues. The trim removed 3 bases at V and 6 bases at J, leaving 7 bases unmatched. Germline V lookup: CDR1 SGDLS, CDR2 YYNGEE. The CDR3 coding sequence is TGTGCCAGCAGCGCCTCGACTAGCGGGAGCGGCAATGAGCAGTTCTTC. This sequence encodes CASSASTSGSGNEQFF.

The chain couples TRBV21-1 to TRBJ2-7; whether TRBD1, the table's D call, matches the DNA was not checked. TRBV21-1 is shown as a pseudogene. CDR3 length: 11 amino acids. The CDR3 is CASNTGSEQYF. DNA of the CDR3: TGTGCCAGCAACACAGGGTCCGAGCAGTACTTC.

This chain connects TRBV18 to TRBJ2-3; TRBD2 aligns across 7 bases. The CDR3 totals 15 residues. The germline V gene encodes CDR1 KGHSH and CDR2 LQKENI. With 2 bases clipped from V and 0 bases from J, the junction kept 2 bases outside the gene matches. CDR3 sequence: CASSPARGSTDTQYF. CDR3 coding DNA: TGTGCCAGCTCACCAGCGCGGGGGAGCACAGATACGCAGTATTTT.

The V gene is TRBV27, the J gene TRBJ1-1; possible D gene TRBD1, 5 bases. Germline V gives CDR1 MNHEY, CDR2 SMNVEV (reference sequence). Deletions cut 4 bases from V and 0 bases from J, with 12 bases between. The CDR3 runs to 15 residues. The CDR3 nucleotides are TGTGCCAGCAGTTATCGAGGGGCCCTGAACACTGAAGCTTTCTTT. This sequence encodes CASSYRGALNTEAFF.

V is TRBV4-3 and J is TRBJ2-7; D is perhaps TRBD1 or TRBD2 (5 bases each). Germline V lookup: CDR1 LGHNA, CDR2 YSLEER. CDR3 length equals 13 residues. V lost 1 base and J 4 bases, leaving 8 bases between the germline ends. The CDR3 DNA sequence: TGCGCCAGCAGCCAAGGTTGGGGGTACGAGCAGTACTTC. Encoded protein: CASSQGWGYEQYF.